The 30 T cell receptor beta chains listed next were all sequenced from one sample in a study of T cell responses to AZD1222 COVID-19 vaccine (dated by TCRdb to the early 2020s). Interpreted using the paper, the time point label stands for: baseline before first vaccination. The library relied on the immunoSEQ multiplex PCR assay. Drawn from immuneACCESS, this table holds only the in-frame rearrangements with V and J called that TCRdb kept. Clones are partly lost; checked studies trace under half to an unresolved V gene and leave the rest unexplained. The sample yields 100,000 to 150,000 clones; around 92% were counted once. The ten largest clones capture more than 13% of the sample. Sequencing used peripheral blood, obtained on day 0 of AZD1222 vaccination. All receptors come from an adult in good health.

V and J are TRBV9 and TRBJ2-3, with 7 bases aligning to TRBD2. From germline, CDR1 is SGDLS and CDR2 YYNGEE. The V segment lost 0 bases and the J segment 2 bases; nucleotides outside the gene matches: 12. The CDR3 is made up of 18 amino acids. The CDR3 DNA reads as TGTGCCAGCAGCGTAGTGGGGGGGACGGGATCTGTCACAGATACGCAGTATTTT. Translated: CASSVVGGTGSVTDTQYF.

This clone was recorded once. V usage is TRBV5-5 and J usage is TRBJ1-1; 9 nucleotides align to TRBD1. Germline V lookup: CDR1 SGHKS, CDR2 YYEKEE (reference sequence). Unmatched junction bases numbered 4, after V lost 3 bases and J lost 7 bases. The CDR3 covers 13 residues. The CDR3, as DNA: TGTGCCAGCAGCTCACAGGGGGCGGGTGAAGCTTTCTTT. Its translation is CASSSQGAGEAFF.

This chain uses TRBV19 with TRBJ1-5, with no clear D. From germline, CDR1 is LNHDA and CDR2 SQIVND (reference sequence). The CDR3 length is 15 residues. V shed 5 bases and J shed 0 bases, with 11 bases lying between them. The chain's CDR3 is CASSPPPYSNQPQHF. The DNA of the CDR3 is TGTGCCAGTAGTCCGCCCCCGTATAGCAATCAGCCCCAGCATTTT.

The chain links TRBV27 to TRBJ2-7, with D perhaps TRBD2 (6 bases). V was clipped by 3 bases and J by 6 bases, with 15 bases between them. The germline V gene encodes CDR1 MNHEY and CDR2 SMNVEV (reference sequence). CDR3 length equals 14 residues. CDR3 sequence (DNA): TGTGCCAGCAGTTTCGTACAGGTCGGGGGCGAGCAGTACTTC. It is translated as CASSFVQVGGEQYF.

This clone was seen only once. The CDR3: CASSFRGPNEKLFF. The CDR3 DNA follows: TGTGCCAGCAGCTTCAGGGGTCCTAATGAAAAACTGTTTTTT. This chain links TRBV5-6 with TRBJ1-4; D might be TRBD1 (6 bases). V was clipped by 2 bases and J by 3 bases, with 8 bases between them. In germline, CDR1 is SGHDT, CDR2 YYEEEE. CDR3 length: 14 amino acids.

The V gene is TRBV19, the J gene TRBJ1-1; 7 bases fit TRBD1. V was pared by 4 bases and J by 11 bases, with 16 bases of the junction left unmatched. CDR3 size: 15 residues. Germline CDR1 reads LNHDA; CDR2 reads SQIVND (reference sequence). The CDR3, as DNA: TGTGCCAGTAGTAGCCGAGACCGGGACAGCTATATGGCTTTCTTT. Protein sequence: CASSSRDRDSYMAFF.

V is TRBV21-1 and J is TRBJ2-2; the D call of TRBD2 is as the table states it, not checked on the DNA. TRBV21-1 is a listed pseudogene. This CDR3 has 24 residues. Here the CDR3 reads CASSKIIGSCTGTGRWGGDGELFF. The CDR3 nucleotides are TGTGCCAGCAGCAAAATCATTGGTTCGTGTACAGGAACCGGCCGTTGGGGGGGCGACGGGGAGCTGTTTTTT.

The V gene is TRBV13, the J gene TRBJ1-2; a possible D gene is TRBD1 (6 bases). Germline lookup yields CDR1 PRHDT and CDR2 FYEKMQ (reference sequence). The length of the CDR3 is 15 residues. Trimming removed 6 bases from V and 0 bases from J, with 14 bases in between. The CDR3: CASSLDRKSNYGYTF. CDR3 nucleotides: TGTGCCAGCAGTCTTGACAGGAAATCTAACTATGGCTACACCTTC.

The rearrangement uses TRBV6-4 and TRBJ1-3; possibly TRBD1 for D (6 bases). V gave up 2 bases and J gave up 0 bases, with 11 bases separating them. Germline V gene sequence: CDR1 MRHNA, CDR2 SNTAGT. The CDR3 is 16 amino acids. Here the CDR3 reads CASSDPRQDSGNTIYF. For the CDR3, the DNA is TGTGCCAGCAGTGACCCTAGACAGGACTCTGGAAACACCATATATTTT.

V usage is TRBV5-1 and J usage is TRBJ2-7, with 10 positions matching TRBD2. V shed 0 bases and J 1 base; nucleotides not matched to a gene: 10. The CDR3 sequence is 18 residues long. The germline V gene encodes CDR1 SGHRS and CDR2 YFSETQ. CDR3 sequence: CASSLVGVAGGRSYEQYF. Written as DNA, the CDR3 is TGCGCCAGCAGCTTGGTTGGGGTAGCGGGGGGCCGGTCCTACGAGCAGTACTTC.

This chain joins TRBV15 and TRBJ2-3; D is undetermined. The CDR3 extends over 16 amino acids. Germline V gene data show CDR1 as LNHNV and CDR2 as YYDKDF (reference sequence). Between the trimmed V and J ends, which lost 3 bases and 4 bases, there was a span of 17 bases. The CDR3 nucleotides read TGTGCCACCAGCAGGGATCCGAGACTTAGCTCAGATACGCAGTATTTT. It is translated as CATSRDPRLSSDTQYF.

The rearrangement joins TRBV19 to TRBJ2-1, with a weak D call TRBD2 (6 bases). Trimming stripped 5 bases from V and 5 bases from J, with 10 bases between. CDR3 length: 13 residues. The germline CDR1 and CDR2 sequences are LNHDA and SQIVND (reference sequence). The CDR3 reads CASSQGGNNEQFF. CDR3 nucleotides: TGTGCCAGTAGTCAGGGAGGAAACAATGAGCAGTTCTTC.

This CDR3 reads CSVGQGAAEAFF. CDR3 DNA sequence: TGCAGCGTTGGGCAGGGTGCGGCTGAAGCTTTCTTT. The rearrangement links TRBV29-1 to TRBJ1-1; possible D gene TRBD1, 5 bases. Germline V lookup: CDR1 SQVTM, CDR2 ANQGSEA. V dropped 4 bases and J dropped 6 bases, with 12 bases sitting between them. The CDR3 is made up of 12 amino acids. The full variable domain, in which reference TRBV29-1 and TRBJ1-1 provide the parts outside the CDR3, is SAVISQKPSRDICQRGTSLTIQCQVDSQVTMMFWYRQQPGQSLTLIATANQGSEATYESGFVIDKFPISRPNLTFSTLTVSNMSPEDSSIYLCSVGQGAAEAFFGQGTRLTVV.

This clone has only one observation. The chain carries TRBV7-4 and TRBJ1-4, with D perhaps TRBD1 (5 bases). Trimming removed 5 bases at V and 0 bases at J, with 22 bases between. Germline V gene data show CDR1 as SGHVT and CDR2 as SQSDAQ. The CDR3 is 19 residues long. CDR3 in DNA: TGTGCCAGCAGCCCCCCCCGCACGGGGGGAGTTTCAACTAATGAAAAACTGTTTTTT. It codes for CASSPPRTGGVSTNEKLFF.

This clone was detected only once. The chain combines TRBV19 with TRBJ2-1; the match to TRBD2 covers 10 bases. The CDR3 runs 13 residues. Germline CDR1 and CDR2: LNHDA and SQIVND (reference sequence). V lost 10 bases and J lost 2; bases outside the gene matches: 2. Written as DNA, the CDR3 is TGTGCCAAAGGACTAGCGGCCTACAATGAGCAGTTCTTC. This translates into CAKGLAAYNEQFF.

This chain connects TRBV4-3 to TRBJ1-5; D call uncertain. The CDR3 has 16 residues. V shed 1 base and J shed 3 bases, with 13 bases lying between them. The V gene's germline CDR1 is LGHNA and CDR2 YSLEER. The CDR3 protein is CASSQGPDGTNQPQHF. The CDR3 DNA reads TGCGCCAGCAGCCAAGGTCCGGACGGAACCAATCAGCCCCAGCATTTT.

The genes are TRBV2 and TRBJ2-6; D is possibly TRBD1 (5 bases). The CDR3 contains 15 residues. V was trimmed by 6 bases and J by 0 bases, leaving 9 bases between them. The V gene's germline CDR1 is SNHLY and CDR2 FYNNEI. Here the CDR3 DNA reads TGTGCCAGCAGGGACACGAGCTCTGGGGCCAACGTCCTGACTTTC. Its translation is CASRDTSSGANVLTF. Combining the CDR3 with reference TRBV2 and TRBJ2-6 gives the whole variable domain EPEVTQTPSHQVTQMGQEVILRCVPISNHLYFYWYRQILGQKVEFLVSFYNNEISEKSEIFDDQFSVERPDGSNFTLKIRSTKLEDSAMYFCASRDTSSGANVLTFGAGSRLTVL.

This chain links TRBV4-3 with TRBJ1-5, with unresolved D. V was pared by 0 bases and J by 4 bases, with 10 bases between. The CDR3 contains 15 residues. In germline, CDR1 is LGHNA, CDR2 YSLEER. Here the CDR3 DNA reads TGCGCCAGCAGCCAAGATCGATCGGCAAATCAGCCCCAGCATTTT. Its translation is CASSQDRSANQPQHF.

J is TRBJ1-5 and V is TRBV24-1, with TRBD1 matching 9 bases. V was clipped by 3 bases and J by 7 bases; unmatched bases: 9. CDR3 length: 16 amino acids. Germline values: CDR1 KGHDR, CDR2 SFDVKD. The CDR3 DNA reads TGTGCCACCAGTGATAGCTCCCGGGACAGGGTACAGCCCCAGCATTTT. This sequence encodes CATSDSSRDRVQPQHF.

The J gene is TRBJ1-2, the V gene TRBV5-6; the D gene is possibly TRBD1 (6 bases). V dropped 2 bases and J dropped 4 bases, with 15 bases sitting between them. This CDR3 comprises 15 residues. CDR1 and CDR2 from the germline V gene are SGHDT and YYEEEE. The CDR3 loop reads CASSFRWDISYGYTF. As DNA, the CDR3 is TGTGCCAGCAGCTTTAGGTGGGACATCAGCTATGGCTACACCTTC.

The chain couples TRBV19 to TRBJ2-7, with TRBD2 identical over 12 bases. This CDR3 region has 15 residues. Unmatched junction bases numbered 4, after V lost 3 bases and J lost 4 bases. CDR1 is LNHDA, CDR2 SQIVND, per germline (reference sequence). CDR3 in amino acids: CASSMTSGGGYEQYF. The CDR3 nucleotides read TGTGCCAGTAGTATGACTAGCGGGGGCGGATACGAGCAGTACTTC.

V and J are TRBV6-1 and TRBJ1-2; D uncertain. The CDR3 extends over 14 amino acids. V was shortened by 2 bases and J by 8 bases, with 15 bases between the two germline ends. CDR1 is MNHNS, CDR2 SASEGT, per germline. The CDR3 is CASSELRRWEGYTF. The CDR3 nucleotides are TGTGCCAGCAGTGAACTGAGGCGATGGGAAGGCTACACCTTC.

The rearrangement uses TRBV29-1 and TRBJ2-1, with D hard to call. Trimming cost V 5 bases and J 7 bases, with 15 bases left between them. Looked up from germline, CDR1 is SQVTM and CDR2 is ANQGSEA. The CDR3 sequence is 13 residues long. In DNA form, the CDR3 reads TGCAGCGTTCTCCTTTTCGGGTCGAATGAGCAGTTCTTC. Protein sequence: CSVLLFGSNEQFF.

The CDR3 sequence is CATTGDIGSGYTF. The CDR3 bases are TGTGCCACAACTGGGGATATAGGGTCCGGCTACACCTTC. This rearrangement joins TRBV6-5 to TRBJ1-2; no definite D call. CDR1 is MNHEY, CDR2 SVGAGI, per germline. This CDR3 region has 13 residues. The ends were cut back, 10 bases at V and 8 bases at J, with 20 bases in the middle.

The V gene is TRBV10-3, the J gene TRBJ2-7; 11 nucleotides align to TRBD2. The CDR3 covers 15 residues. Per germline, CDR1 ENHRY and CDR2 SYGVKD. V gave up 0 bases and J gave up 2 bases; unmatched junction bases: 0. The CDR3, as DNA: TGTGCCATCAGTGAGTCGACTAGCGGGACCTACGAGCAGTACTTC. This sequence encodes CAISESTSGTYEQYF.

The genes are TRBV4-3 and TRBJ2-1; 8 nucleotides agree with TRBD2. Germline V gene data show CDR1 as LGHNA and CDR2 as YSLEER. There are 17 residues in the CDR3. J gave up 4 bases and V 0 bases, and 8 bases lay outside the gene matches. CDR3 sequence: CASSQEVAGSGYNEQFF. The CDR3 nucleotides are TGCGCCAGCAGCCAAGAGGTAGCGGGATCGGGTTACAATGAGCAGTTCTTC.

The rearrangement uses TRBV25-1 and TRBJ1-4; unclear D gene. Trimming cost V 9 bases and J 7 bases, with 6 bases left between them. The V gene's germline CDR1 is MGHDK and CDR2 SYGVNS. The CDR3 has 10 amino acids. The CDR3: CASLGEKLFF. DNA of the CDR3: TGTGCCAGTCTGGGTGAAAAACTGTTTTTT.

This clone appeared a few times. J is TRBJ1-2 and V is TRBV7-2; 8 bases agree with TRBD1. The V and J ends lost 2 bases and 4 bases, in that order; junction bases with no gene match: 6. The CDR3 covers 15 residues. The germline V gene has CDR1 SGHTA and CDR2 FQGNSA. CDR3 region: CASSLTDRGGYGYTF. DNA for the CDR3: TGTGCCAGCAGCTTAACAGACAGGGGCGGCTATGGCTACACCTTC.

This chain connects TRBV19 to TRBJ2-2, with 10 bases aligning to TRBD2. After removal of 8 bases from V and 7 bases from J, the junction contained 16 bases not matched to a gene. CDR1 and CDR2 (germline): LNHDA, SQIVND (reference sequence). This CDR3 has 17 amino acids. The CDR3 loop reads CASSPSPGSGRSGELFF. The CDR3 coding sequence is TGTGCCAGTTCCCCCTCCCCGGGTAGCGGGAGGAGCGGGGAGCTGTTTTTT.

The CDR3 is CASSPATSNQPQHF. The CDR3 coding sequence is TGTGCCAGCTCACCAGCCACTAGCAATCAGCCCCAGCATTTT. This chain joins TRBV18 and TRBJ1-5; D is unclear. The CDR3 spans 14 residues. Germline CDR1 is KGHSH and CDR2 is LQKENI. Trimming pared 2 bases from V and 0 bases from J, leaving 5 bases between.